This TCR beta chain was recovered during a study of blood T cell repertoires in COVID-19. Germline lookup yields CDR1 MNHEY and CDR2 SVGEGT. Trimming removed 2 bases from V and 0 bases from J; junction bases left unmatched: 8. This CDR3 has 18 residues. Measured with immunoSEQ multiplex PCR; TCRdb has only the in-frame clones, and not every one. In the table there are tens of thousands of clones, roughly 78% of which are singletons. This chain uses TRBV6-2 or TRBV6-3 with TRBJ2-1; 9 bases are a match to TRBD2. Material: peripheral blood. The receptor comes from a human donor in a cohort sampled during active COVID-19. CDR3 nucleotide sequence: TGTGCCAGCAGTTACGACCCCCTGCGGGGGGGCTCCTACAATGAGCAGTTCTTC. Protein product: CASSYDPLRGGSYNEQFF.